This T cell receptor (beta chain) is drawn from a study of shared clonotypes between healthy human individuals. Overall study findings and caveats: Naive subsets usually exceeded memory subsets in estimated richness.

The CDR3 has 14 residues. Trimming removed 0 bases at V and 2 bases at J, with 5 bases between. Per germline, CDR1 MGHRA and CDR2 YSYEKL. Assay: immunoSEQ multiplex PCR; the TCRdb copy retains only in-frame clones and omits some. In the table there are fewer than 1.4 million clones, 78% of which are singletons. Concerning this clone: Its cognate antigen is unknown.

The chain uses TRBV4-1 and TRBJ2-1; D unresolved. Material: memory CD4+ T cells from PBMCs. Subset here: CD45RA-negative fraction. The receptor comes from a man aged 18 to 29 in good health. Some clones in this sample may be carry-over from other donors' samples. In nucleotides, the CDR3 is TGCGCCAGCAGCCAAGATATGCCCTACAATGAGCAGTTCTTC. It specifies CASSQDMPYNEQFF.